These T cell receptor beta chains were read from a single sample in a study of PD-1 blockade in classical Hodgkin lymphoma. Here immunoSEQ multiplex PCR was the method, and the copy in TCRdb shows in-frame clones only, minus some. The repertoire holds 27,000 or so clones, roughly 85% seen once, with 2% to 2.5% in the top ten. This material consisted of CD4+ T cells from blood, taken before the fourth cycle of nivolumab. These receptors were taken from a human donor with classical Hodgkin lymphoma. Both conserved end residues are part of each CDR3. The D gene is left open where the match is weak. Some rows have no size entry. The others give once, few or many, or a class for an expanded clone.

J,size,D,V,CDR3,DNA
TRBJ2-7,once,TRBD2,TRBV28,CASLGGGRASYEQYF,TGTGCCAGCTTAGGGGGCGGGAGGGCCTCTTACGAGCAGTACTTC
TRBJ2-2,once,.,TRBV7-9,CASSRGHGGPNTGELFF,TGTGCCAGCAGCCGGGGTCACGGCGGGCCGAACACCGGGGAGCTGTTTTTT
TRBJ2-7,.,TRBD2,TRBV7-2,CASSPSSGSSYEQYF,TGTGCCAGCAGCCCATCTAGCGGGTCCTCTTACGAGCAGTACTTC
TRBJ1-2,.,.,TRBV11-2,CASSLVNYGYTF,TGTGCCAGCAGCTTAGTTAACTATGGCTACACCTTC
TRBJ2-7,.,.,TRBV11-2,CASSLVGQGYEQYF,TGTGCCAGCAGCTTAGTCGGCCAGGGATACGAGCAGTACTTC
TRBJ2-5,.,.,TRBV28,CASSSLGQGIQETQYF,TGTGCCAGCAGTTCCTTGGGGCAGGGCATACAAGAGACCCAGTACTTC
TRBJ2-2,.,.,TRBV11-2,CASSSYLRDTGELFF,TGTGCCAGCAGCTCCTACCTCAGAGACACCGGGGAGCTGTTTTTT
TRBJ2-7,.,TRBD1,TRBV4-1,CASAKGQGNYEQYF,TGCGCCAGCGCGAAGGGACAGGGGAACTACGAGCAGTACTTC
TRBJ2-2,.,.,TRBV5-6,CASSLGGLLRRDTGELFF,TGTGCCAGCAGCTTGGGTGGCTTACTGAGGCGTGACACCGGGGAGCTGTTTTTT
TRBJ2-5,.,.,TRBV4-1,CASSQGLGETQYF,TGCGCCAGCAGCCAAGGACTAGGCGAGACCCAGTACTTC
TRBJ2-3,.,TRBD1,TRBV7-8,CASSPSRGQTDTQYF,TGTGCCAGCAGCCCCTCGAGGGGGCAAACAGATACGCAGTATTTT
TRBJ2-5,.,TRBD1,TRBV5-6,CASSLDRGRVWETQYF,TGTGCCAGCAGCTTGGACAGGGGCAGGGTGTGGGAGACCCAGTACTTC
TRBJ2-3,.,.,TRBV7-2,CASSWIAASTDTQYF,TGTGCCAGCAGCTGGATAGCTGCTAGCACAGATACGCAGTATTTT
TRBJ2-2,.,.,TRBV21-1,CASRLLSPGRNTGELFF,TGTGCCAGCAGACTCCTATCCCCCGGGCGGAACACCGGGGAGCTGTTTTTT
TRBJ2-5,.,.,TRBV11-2,CASSNWGQETQYF,TGTGCCAGCAGCAACTGGGGTCAAGAGACCCAGTACTTC
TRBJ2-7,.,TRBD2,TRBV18,CASSPSKLAGTGPYEQYF,TGTGCCAGCTCACCATCAAAACTAGCGGGAACTGGGCCCTACGAGCAGTACTTC
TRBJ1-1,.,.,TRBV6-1,CASSSGSQNTEAFF,TGTGCCAGCAGTAGCGGGAGCCAGAACACTGAAGCTTTCTTT
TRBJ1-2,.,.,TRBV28,CASNSGGKFHGYTF,TGTGCCAGCAACTCTGGGGGGAAGTTTCATGGCTACACCTTC
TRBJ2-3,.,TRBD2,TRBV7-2,CASSLAGTSDTQYF,TGTGCCAGCAGCTTAGCGGGGACTAGTGATACGCAGTATTTT
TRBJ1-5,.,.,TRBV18,CASSPEMPQPQHF,TGTGCCAGCTCACCAGAAATGCCTCAGCCCCAGCATTTT
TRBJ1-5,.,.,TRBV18,CASSPRGEQGRVDSNQPQHF,TGTGCCAGCTCACCAAGGGGTGAGCAGGGGAGAGTGGATAGCAATCAGCCCCAGCATTTT
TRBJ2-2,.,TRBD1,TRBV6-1,CASNRGQGAGELFF,TGTGCCAGCAACAGGGGACAGGGGGCCGGGGAGCTGTTTTTT
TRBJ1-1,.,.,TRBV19,CASSIVGGAEAFF,TGTGCCAGTAGTATAGTAGGAGGGGCCGAAGCTTTCTTT
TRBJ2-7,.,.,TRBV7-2,CASSLVGGMKARSYEQYF,TGTGCCAGCAGCTTAGTAGGAGGTATGAAGGCCCGCTCCTACGAGCAGTACTTC
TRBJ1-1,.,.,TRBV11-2,CASRLSGTEAFF,TGTGCCAGCAGGCTGTCTGGTACTGAAGCTTTCTTT
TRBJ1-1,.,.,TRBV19,CASSITGTNTEAFF,TGTGCCAGTAGTATCACAGGGACGAACACTGAAGCTTTCTTT
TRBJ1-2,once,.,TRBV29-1,CSVQGLYGYTF,TGCAGCGTTCAGGGCCTCTATGGCTACACCTTC
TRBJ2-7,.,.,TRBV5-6,CASSGGPSSYEQYF,TGTGCCAGCAGCGGGGGCCCTAGCTCCTACGAGCAGTACTTC
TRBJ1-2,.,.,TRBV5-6,CASSAGLGGYTF,TGTGCCAGCAGCGCAGGGCTAGGGGGCTACACCTTC
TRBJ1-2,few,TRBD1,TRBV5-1,CASNQGQGASGGYTF,TGCGCCAGCAACCAAGGTCAGGGGGCCAGTGGAGGCTACACCTTC
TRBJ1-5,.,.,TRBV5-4,CASSYQPNQPQHF,TGTGCCAGCAGCTACCAACCTAATCAGCCCCAGCATTTT
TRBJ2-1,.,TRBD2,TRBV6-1,CASSEAAFSGSGSEQFF,TGTGCCAGCAGTGAAGCGGCCTTTAGCGGGAGTGGGAGTGAGCAGTTCTTC
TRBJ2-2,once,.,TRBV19,CASSTQTLKGIGTGELFF,TGTGCCAGTAGTACTCAAACCCTAAAGGGAATTGGAACCGGGGAGCTGTTTTTT
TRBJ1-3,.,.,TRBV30,CAWSLSPLRGIYF,TGTGCCTGGAGTCTCTCCCCCCTACGCGGTATATATTTT
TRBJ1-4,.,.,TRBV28,CASSLEFGTNEKLFF,TGTGCCAGCAGTTTAGAGTTCGGGACTAATGAAAAACTGTTTTTT
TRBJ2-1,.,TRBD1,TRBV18,CASSQGQGANEQFF,TGTGCCAGCTCACAGGGACAGGGGGCGAATGAGCAGTTCTTC
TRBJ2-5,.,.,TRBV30,CAWSGHSQETQYF,TGTGCCTGGAGTGGGCATTCTCAAGAGACCCAGTACTTC
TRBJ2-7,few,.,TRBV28,CASSDVPLIYEQYF,TGTGCCAGCAGTGACGTCCCATTGATCTACGAGCAGTACTTC
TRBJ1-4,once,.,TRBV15,CATSRRGRGNEKLFF,TGTGCCACCAGCAGGAGAGGCCGGGGGAATGAAAAACTGTTTTTT
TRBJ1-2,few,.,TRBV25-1,CATEGGGVYGYTF,TGTGCCACCGAAGGGGGAGGGGTCTATGGCTACACCTTC
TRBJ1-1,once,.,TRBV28,CASSLFWDEAFF,TGTGCCAGCAGTTTATTCTGGGATGAAGCTTTCTTT
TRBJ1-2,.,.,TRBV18,CASSSTQSEGYTF,TGTGCCAGCTCATCGACCCAAAGCGAGGGCTACACCTTC
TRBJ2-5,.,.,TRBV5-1,CASSLGQRQETQYF,TGCGCCAGCAGCTTGGGACAAAGACAAGAGACCCAGTACTTC
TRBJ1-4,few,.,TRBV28,CASWGGEKLFF,TGTGCCAGCTGGGGCGGTGAAAAACTGTTTTTT
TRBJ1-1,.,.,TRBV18,CASSPAGAQNTEAFF,TGTGCCAGCTCACCGGCGGGGGCGCAGAACACTGAAGCTTTCTTT
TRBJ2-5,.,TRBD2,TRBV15,CATSLGAGIQETQYF,TGTGCCACCAGCCTCGGAGCGGGGATACAAGAGACCCAGTACTTC
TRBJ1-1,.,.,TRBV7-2,CASSPQLKTGPLMNTEAFF,TGTGCCAGCAGCCCCCAACTAAAGACAGGTCCACTTATGAACACTGAAGCTTTCTTT
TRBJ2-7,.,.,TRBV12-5,CASGLVVPRYEQYF,TGTGCTAGTGGTTTGGTAGTCCCCAGGTACGAGCAGTACTTC